This TCR beta chain came from a study of beta chain features in type 1 diabetes. Via CD45RO/CCR7/CD25/CD127/CD95/CD27, cells of the CD4+ naive, central memory, regulatory and stem cell-like memory subsets were sorted. The whole isolated RNA underwent reverse transcription, so sequencing captured expressed TCRB transcripts. Measured with immunoSEQ multiplex PCR; TCRdb has only the in-frame clones, and not every one. This sample has more than 550,000 clones, with over 13% found just once. General study points: In every one of the four CD4+ subsets, TCRB CDR3s were moderately but significantly shorter in Type 1 diabetes patients. No resolution was reached here on whether HLA type influences TCRB rearrangement.

Comments on this clone: The target antigen is unknown.

This clonotype originated in a young man with type 1 diabetes. Sequencing was carried out using naive CD4+ T cells from blood.

The chain's CDR3 is CASSLGDLGNQPQHF. The CDR3, as DNA: TGCGCCAGCAGCTTGGGCGACTTAGGCAATCAGCCCCAGCATTTT. This chain links TRBV5-1 with TRBJ1-5, with D uncertain. Germline CDR1 and CDR2: SGHRS and YFSETQ. The CDR3 is 15 amino acids. The V gene lost 0 bases and the J gene lost 2 bases, with 9 bases spanning the gap. Drawing the rest from reference TRBV5-1 and TRBJ1-5, the complete variable domain is KAGVTQTPRYLIKTRGQQVTLSCSPISGHRSVSWYQQTPGQGLQFLFEYFSETQRNKGNFPGRFSGRQFSNSRSEMNVSTLELGDSALYLCASSLGDLGNQPQHFGDGTRLSIL.